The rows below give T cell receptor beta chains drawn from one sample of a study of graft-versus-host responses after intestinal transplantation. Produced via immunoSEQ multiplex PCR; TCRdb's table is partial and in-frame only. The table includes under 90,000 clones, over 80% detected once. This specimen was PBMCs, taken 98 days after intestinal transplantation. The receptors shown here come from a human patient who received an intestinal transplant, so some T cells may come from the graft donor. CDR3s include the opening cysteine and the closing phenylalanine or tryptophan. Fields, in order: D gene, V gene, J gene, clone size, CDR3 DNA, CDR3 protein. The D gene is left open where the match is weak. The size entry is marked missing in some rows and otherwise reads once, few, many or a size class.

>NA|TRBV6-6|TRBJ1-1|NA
TGTGCCAGCAAACAACAGGGACCGGTGGACACTGAAGCTTTCTTT
CASKQQGPVDTEAFF
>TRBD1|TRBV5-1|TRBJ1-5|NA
TGCGCCAGCAGCCCCGGACAGGGGGCAATCAATCAGCCCCAGCATTTT
CASSPGQGAINQPQHF
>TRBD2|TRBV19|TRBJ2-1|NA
TGTGCCAGTAGTATAAGGGGCGGGGGAGGAGGCTCCTACAATGAGCAGTTCTTC
CASSIRGGGGGSYNEQFF
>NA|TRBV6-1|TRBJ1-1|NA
TGTGCCAGCAGCCGAGTCTTGAACACTGAAGCTTTCTTT
CASSRVLNTEAFF
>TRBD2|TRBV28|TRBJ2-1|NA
TGTGCCAGCAGTTTACTAGCGGGAGTGAACAATGAGCAGTTCTTC
CASSLLAGVNNEQFF
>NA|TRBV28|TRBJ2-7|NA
TGTGCCAGCAGTTTCAGGAACGAGCAGTACTTC
CASSFRNEQYF
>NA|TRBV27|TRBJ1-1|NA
TGTGCCAGCAGTTTTAAGAGGAACACTGAAGCTTTCTTT
CASSFKRNTEAFF
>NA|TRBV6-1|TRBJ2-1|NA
TGTGCCAGCATGCCAGGTTCCCGCTCCTACAATGAGCAGTTCTTC
CASMPGSRSYNEQFF
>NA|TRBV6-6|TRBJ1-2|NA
TGTGCCAGCAGTTACCGCCCGGGAGGTGGTGATGGCTACACCTTC
CASSYRPGGGDGYTF
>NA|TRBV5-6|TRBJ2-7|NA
TGTGCCAGCAGCTTAATCGGATCCCCGGGTCCCTACGAGCAGTACTTC
CASSLIGSPGPYEQYF
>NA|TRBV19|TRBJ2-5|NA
TGTGCCAGTAGTTTAGCGGAGACCCAGTACTTC
CASSLAETQYF
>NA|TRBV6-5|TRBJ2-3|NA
TGTGCCAGCAGTTACCTCCCCATAGGTACAGATACGCAGTATTTT
CASSYLPIGTDTQYF
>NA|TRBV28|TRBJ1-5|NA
TGTGCCAGCAGTTTTCGTCAGCCCCAGCATTTT
CASSFRQPQHF
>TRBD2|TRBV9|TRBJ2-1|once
TGTGCCAGCAGCCCGGGACTAGCGGGCGACAATGAGCAGTTCTTC
CASSPGLAGDNEQFF
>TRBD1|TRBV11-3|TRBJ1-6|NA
TGTGCCAGCAGCATTCGACAGGGAAGGGAGGTATCACCCCTCCACTTT
CASSIRQGREVSPLHF
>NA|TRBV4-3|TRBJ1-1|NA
TGCGCCAGCAGCTTCCCCAGGGATACTGAAGCTTTCTTT
CASSFPRDTEAFF
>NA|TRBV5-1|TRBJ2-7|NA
TGCGCCAGCAGCTTGCAGGGCTACGAGCAGTACTTC
CASSLQGYEQYF
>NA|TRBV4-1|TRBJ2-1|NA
TGCGCCAGCAGCCAAGGCGTCAGCAATGAGCAGTTCTTC
CASSQGVSNEQFF